Each of the 5 T cell receptor beta chains below was sequenced from the same sample in a study of a mutant IDH1 vaccine in newly diagnosed glioma (dated by TCRdb to about 2021). According to the study, the label for this sample's time point signals: baseline, week 1 (first vaccination visit). Sample treatment or condition, as interpreted from the label and publication: pre-vaccination baseline after standard-of-care therapy. The library was produced with the immunoSEQ multiplex PCR assay. TCRdb mirrors the immuneACCESS table, restricted to in-frame sequences. Some clones are absent from its copies; in checked studies, under half trace to an unresolved V gene, and the reason for the others is unknown. This sample lists 70,000 to 100,000 clones; 82% were detected once. The ten largest clones add up to about 5.1% of the sample. Sequenced material: PBMCs, taken from a glioma patient treated with radiotherapy, temozolomide or both. These receptors were collected from a man in his forties or fifties with glioma. Some clones in this sample may be carry-over from other donors' samples.

The J gene is TRBJ1-3, the V gene TRBV7-9; D is unresolved. The ends were cut back, 1 base at V and 0 bases at J, with 7 bases in the middle. Germline CDR1 and CDR2: SEHNR and FQNEAQ (reference sequence). The CDR3 contains 15 residues. CDR3: CASSLEAASGNTIYF. CDR3 nucleotides: TGTGCCAGCAGCTTAGAGGCGGCCTCTGGAAACACCATATATTTT.

The genes are TRBV5-1 and TRBJ2-1; possible D gene TRBD2, 6 bases. CDR3 size: 13 residues. V lost 2 bases and J 8 bases, leaving 11 bases between the germline ends. Germline loops: CDR1 SGHRS, CDR2 YFSETQ. As DNA, the CDR3 is TGCGCCAGCAGCTTAGGTCCGGGGGATGAGCAGTTCTTC. It yields the protein CASSLGPGDEQFF. Full variable domain (outside the CDR3, taken from reference TRBV5-1 and TRBJ2-1): KAGVTQTPRYLIKTRGQQVTLSCSPISGHRSVSWYQQTPGQGLQFLFEYFSETQRNKGNFPGRFSGRQFSNSRSEMNVSTLELGDSALYLCASSLGPGDEQFFGPGTRLTVL.

The rearrangement uses TRBV10-3 and TRBJ1-5; maybe TRBD1 (5 bases). Germline V gives CDR1 ENHRY, CDR2 SYGVKD. The CDR3 has 16 amino acids. V shed 3 bases and J shed 1 base, with 13 bases lying between them. CDR3 amino acids: CAISDGGGRSNQPQHF. DNA of the CDR3: TGTGCCATCAGTGACGGGGGGGGTCGAAGCAATCAGCCCCAGCATTTT.

The CDR3: CASSQGRSTLNTEAFF. The CDR3 DNA reads TGCGCCAGCAGCCAAGGGCGCAGTACTTTGAACACTGAAGCTTTCTTT. The chain has TRBV4-1 and TRBJ1-1; D call uncertain. The CDR3 sequence is 16 residues long. The germline CDR1 and CDR2 sequences are MGHRA and YSYEKL. V dropped 1 base and J dropped 0 bases, with 12 bases sitting between them.

The gene calls are TRBV11-2 and TRBJ1-2, with TRBD1 matching 10 bases. CDR3 length: 15 amino acids. CDR1 SGHAT and CDR2 FQNNGV come from the germline V gene. J was trimmed by 5 bases and V by 3 bases; bases with no gene match: 6. CDR3 DNA sequence: TGTGCCAGCAGCTTGGACAGGGGGTTTGGGTATGGCTACACCTTC. As protein: CASSLDRGFGYGYTF.